This record looks at one T cell receptor (beta chain) sequence and its context. This sample was taken from a study of blood T cell repertoires in COVID-19. Study-wide background: From the United States, Italy and Spain came samples of acute and convalescent COVID-19. T cells, B-cell-depleted T cells, or PBMCs provided the cDNA or gDNA that served as material.

Enrollees, about 18 to 95 years old, lived in 25 or so US areas. This table comes from immunoSEQ multiplex PCR, and its TCRdb copy is limited to in-frame clones, with some not included. The repertoire holds around 220,000 clones, with roughly 87% as singletons. Per germline, CDR1 LNHDA and CDR2 SQIVND (reference sequence). V was pared by 7 bases and J by 4 bases, with 17 bases between. The CDR3 loop spans 15 amino acids. This clonotype originated in a woman in her thirties with acute COVID-19. This chain links TRBV19 with TRBJ1-5; tentative D call: TRBD1 (6 bases). Material for sequencing was PBMCs or T cells enriched from blood (not recorded which). CDR3 nucleotides: TGTGCCAGTAACTCACCGGGACACCTAAATCAGCCCCAGCATTTT. Protein product: CASNSPGHLNQPQHF.